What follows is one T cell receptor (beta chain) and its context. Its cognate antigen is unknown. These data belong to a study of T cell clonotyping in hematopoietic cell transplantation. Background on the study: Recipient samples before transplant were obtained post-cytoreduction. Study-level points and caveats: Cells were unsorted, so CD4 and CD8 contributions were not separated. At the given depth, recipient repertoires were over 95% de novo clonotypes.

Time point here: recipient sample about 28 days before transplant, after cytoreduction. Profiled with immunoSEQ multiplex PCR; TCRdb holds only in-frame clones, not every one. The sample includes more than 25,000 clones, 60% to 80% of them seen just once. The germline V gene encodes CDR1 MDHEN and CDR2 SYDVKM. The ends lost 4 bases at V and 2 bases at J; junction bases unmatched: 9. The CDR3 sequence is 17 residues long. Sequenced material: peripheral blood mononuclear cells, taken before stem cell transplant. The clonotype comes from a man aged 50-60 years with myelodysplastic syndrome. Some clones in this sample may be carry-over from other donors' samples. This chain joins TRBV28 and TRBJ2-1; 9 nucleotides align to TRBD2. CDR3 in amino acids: CASSSVIAGATYNEQFF. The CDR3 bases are TGTGCCAGCAGTTCGGTCATAGCGGGGGCAACCTACAATGAGCAGTTCTTC.